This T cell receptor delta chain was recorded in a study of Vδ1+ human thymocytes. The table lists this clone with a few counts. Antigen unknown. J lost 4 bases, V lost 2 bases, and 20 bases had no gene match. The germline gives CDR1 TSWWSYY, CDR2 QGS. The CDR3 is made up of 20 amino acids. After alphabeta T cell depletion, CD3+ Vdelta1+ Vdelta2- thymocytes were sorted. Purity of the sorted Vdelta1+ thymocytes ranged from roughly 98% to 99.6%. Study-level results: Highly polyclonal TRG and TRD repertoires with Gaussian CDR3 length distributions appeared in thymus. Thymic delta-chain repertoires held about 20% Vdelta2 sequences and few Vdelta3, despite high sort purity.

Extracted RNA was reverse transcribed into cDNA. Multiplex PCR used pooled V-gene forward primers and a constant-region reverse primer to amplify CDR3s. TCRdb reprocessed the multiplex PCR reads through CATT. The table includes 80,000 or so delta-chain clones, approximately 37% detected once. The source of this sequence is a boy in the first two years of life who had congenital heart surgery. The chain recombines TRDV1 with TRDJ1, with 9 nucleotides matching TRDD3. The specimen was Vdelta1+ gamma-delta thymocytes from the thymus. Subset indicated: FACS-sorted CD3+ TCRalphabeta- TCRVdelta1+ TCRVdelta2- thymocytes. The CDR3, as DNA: TGTGCTCTTGGGGAATCGGTTCATAAGCGACCTGGGGGATTTTGCGATAAACTCATCTTT. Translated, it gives CALGESVHKRPGGFCDKLIF.